The 18 T cell receptor beta chains below were found in one sample sequenced in a study of blood T cell repertoires in COVID-19. The method was immunoSEQ multiplex PCR; TCRdb's version includes in-frame clones alone and lacks a portion of them. The repertoire consists of about 140,000 clones, with about 80% occurring once and the leading ten covering 16%. The sample taken for sequencing was peripheral blood. The receptors come from a man aged 50-60 years with acute or convalescent COVID-19.

A single count supports this clone. The rearrangement joins TRBV3-1 (or the pseudogene TRBV3-2) to TRBJ1-2, with a weak D call TRBD1 (6 bases). CDR1 LGHDT and CDR2 YNNKEL come from the germline V gene (reference sequence). Trimming shortened V by 4 bases and J by 7 bases, and 13 bases separated the two germline ends. This CDR3 is 13 amino acids long. The CDR3 DNA reads as TGTGCCAGCAGCCCTACAGGGACCCGTGGCTACACCTTC. Translated: CASSPTGTRGYTF.

CDR3 protein: CAWSNSNQPQHF. The CDR3 DNA is TGTGCCTGGAGCAATAGCAATCAGCCCCAGCATTTT. The chain combines TRBV30 with TRBJ1-5; D gene uncertain. This CDR3 has 12 residues. The germline V gene has CDR1 GTSNPN and CDR2 SVGIG (reference sequence). With 3 bases removed from V and 0 bases from J, the gap between germline ends came to 3 bases.

This clone was seen only a few times. The chain couples TRBV5-6 to TRBJ1-6, with D tentatively TRBD1 (6 bases). Trimming removed 1 base from V and 3 bases from J, with 8 bases in between. Germline CDR1 and CDR2: SGHDT and YYEEEE. The CDR3 loop spans 15 amino acids. The CDR3 DNA reads as TGTGCCAGCAGCTTGAGACAGGACTATAATTCACCCCTCCACTTT. Translated: CASSLRQDYNSPLHF.

The rearrangement uses TRBV28 and TRBJ1-1; TRBD1 is a possible D gene (6 bases). Germline lookup yields CDR1 MDHEN and CDR2 SYDVKM. The CDR3 totals 17 residues. Trimming removed 3 bases at V and 0 bases at J, with 17 bases between. CDR3 nucleotide sequence: TGTGCCAGCAGTTTTAGCTCCGGGACATTTATGAACACTGAAGCTTTCTTT. Translation: CASSFSSGTFMNTEAFF.

The V gene is TRBV28, the J gene TRBJ1-3; TRBD1 might be the D (5 bases). Germline values: CDR1 MDHEN, CDR2 SYDVKM. The CDR3 sequence is 16 residues long. V lost 4 bases and J 4 bases, leaving 17 bases between the germline ends. The CDR3: CASSSPTGVRGNTIYF. In nucleotides, the CDR3 is TGTGCCAGCAGTTCCCCTACGGGGGTTAGAGGAAACACCATATATTTT.

This chain connects TRBV14 to TRBJ1-1, with 10 bases lining up with TRBD1. The V segment lost 1 base and the J segment 6 bases; nucleotides outside the gene matches: 5. The CDR3 is made up of 15 amino acids. Germline CDR1 is SGHDN and CDR2 is FVKESK. In nucleotides, the CDR3 is TGTGCCAGCAGCCAAGGGGACAGGGGATTCGCTGAAGCTTTCTTT. Protein product: CASSQGDRGFAEAFF.

The chain has TRBV18 and TRBJ1-2; 7 bases agree with TRBD1. With 2 bases clipped from V and 6 bases from J, the junction kept 6 bases outside the gene matches. The germline gives CDR1 KGHSH, CDR2 LQKENI. CDR3 length: 14 amino acids. The CDR3 DNA sequence: TGTGCCAGCTCACCATTCGACAGGGTAGATGGCTACACCTTC. Amino acid sequence: CASSPFDRVDGYTF.

The chain has TRBV5-1 and TRBJ2-1; TRBD1 matches at 9 bases. J lost 2 bases, V lost 4 bases, and 7 bases had no gene match. CDR3 length: 16 amino acids. In germline, CDR1 is SGHRS, CDR2 YFSETQ. The CDR3 coding sequence is TGCGCCAGCAGCCTCCCACAGGGGGCCGCCTACAATGAGCAGTTCTTC. Its protein product is CASSLPQGAAYNEQFF. The full variable domain, completed using reference TRBV5-1 and TRBJ2-1, is KAGVTQTPRYLIKTRGQQVTLSCSPISGHRSVSWYQQTPGQGLQFLFEYFSETQRNKGNFPGRFSGRQFSNSRSEMNVSTLELGDSALYLCASSLPQGAAYNEQFFGPGTRLTVL.

This rearrangement joins TRBV14 to TRBJ2-5, with 10 bases lining up with TRBD2. This CDR3 comprises 16 residues. V gave up 1 base and J gave up 2 bases; unmatched junction bases: 4. The V gene's germline CDR1 is SGHDN and CDR2 FVKESK. The CDR3 DNA follows: TGTGCCAGCAGCCAAGGGACGACTAGCGGGCAAGAGACCCAGTACTTC. Protein: CASSQGTTSGQETQYF.

This clone appeared a few times. This chain links TRBV7-9 with TRBJ1-6; 10 bases align to TRBD1. CDR3 length: 15 amino acids. Trimming took 5 bases from V and 6 from J; bases not matched to a gene: 4. The germline gives CDR1 SEHNR, CDR2 FQNEAQ (reference sequence). CDR3 in amino acids: CASSVGDRGNSPLHF. CDR3 in DNA: TGTGCCAGCAGCGTAGGGGACAGGGGTAATTCACCCCTCCACTTT.

The chain employs TRBV12-3 or TRBV12-4 and TRBJ1-3, with 9 bases matching TRBD1. The CDR3 contains 13 residues. V trimming: 3 bases; J trimming: 8 bases; junction bases outside the gene matches: 2. Here the CDR3 DNA reads TGTGCCAGCAGTTTGGGACAGGGTCACACCATATATTTT. Translated, it gives CASSLGQGHTIYF.

The chain recombines TRBV30 with TRBJ2-3, with 9 positions matching TRBD2. In germline, CDR1 is GTSNPN, CDR2 SVGIG (reference sequence). V lost 4 bases to trimming and J lost 0 bases; unmatched junction nucleotides: 8. The CDR3 is 16 amino acids. The CDR3 sequence is CAWTPGLAISTDTQYF. The CDR3 region has the DNA TGTGCCTGGACGCCTGGACTAGCGATTAGCACAGATACGCAGTATTTT.

The CDR3 sequence is CASSLGRVQETQYF. CDR3 DNA: TGCGCCAGCAGCTTGGGACGGGTTCAAGAGACCCAGTACTTC. V usage is TRBV5-1 and J usage is TRBJ2-5, with D hard to call. V lost 0 bases, J lost 2 bases, and 8 bases lay in between. The CDR3 covers 14 residues. The V gene's germline CDR1 is SGHRS and CDR2 YFSETQ.

This chain connects TRBV5-8 to TRBJ2-5, with 7 bases matching TRBD2. This CDR3 comprises 15 residues. V lost 4 bases and J lost 3; bases outside the gene matches: 9. CDR1 SGHTS and CDR2 YDEGEE come from the germline V gene. For the CDR3, the DNA is TGTGCCAGCAGCCTAGCCGGGACTACCAAAGAGACCCAGTACTTC. Amino acids: CASSLAGTTKETQYF.

The sample holds many counts of this clone. The J gene is TRBJ2-3, the V gene TRBV5-1, with 7 positions matching TRBD1. There are 16 residues in the CDR3. Germline assignment: CDR1 SGHRS and CDR2 YFSETQ. V was clipped by 2 bases and J by 5 bases; unmatched bases: 11. DNA of the CDR3: TGCGCCAGCAGCTTCACCTCGGGACAGTACTTAGATACGCAGTATTTT. It yields the protein CASSFTSGQYLDTQYF.

The chain recombines TRBV29-1 with TRBJ1-1; TRBD1 matches at 9 bases. The V gene end was trimmed by 6 bases and the J gene end by 5 bases; junction bases not matched to a gene: 10. Looked up from germline, CDR1 is SQVTM and CDR2 is ANQGSEA. There are 14 residues in the CDR3. CDR3 in DNA: TGCAGCGTCGACCCCGGGACAGGGAGGACTGAAGCTTTCTTT. It translates to CSVDPGTGRTEAFF.

This chain uses TRBV7-2 with TRBJ1-1; D remains unclear. Trimming pared 3 bases from V and 1 base from J, leaving 6 bases between. CDR1 SGHTA and CDR2 FQGNSA come from the germline V gene. The CDR3 consists of 13 residues. CDR3: CASSFRGNTEAFF. The CDR3 region has the DNA TGTGCCAGCAGCTTCCGAGGGAACACTGAAGCTTTCTTT. The full variable domain, its missing parts supplied by reference TRBV7-2 and TRBJ1-1, is GAGVSQSPSNKVTEKGKDVELRCDPISGHTALYWYRQSLGQGLEFLIYFQGNSAPDKSGLPSDRFSAERTGGSVSTLTIQRTQQEDSAVYLCASSFRGNTEAFFGQGTRLTVV.

This clone was seen only once. The gene calls are TRBV12-5 and TRBJ2-1; 10 nucleotides agree with TRBD2. The germline CDR1 and CDR2 sequences are LGHNT and FRNRAP. V lost 6 bases and J lost 6; bases outside the gene matches: 5. This CDR3 spans 14 amino acids. The DNA of the CDR3 is TGTGCTAGTGGGAGCGGGGGGGCCGGCAATGAGCAGTTCTTC. Residues: CASGSGGAGNEQFF.